These T cell receptor beta chains were read from a single sample in a study of CD8+CD57+ T cells in acquired aplastic anemia. TCRdb independently ran MiXCR on the reads; one entry per CDR3 protein. This table holds under 350,000 distinct CDR3 sequences, approximately 57% found once. Sequencing was performed on sorted CD4+, CD8+, or CD8+CD57+ T cells (not recorded which) from PBMCs. Source of these receptors: a human donor with aplastic anemia. Each CDR3 is given with its conserved first and last residue. A D gene is named only where the DNA matches it firmly. Only part of the rows carry a size: once, few, many, or a class if the clone is expanded.

v_gene	abundance	j_gene	d_gene	CDR3aa	CDR3nt
TRBV5-1	-	TRBJ1-1	-	CASSLDYSEAFF	TGCGCCAGCAGCTTGGATTACTCTGAAGCTTTCTTT
TRBV12-3/TRBV12-4	many	TRBJ1-2	-	CASTPYTEYYGYTF	TGTGCCAGCACCCCGTACACGGAATACTATGGCTACACCTTC
TRBV24-1	few	TRBJ2-1	-	CATISVTGDEQFF	TGTGCCACCATTTCTGTCACCGGCGATGAGCAGTTCTTC
TRBV29-1	once	TRBJ2-7	TRBD1	CSVGTGGSYEQYF	TGCAGCGTAGGGACAGGGGGGTCCTACGAGCAGTACTTC
TRBV7-6	-	TRBJ2-1	TRBD2	CASSPASGGAGNEQFF	TGTGCCAGCAGCCCTGCTAGCGGGGGGGCTGGCAATGAGCAGTTCTTC
TRBV5-5	many	TRBJ2-3	-	CASSLRGGDYLTDTQYF	TGTGCCAGCAGCTTAAGAGGGGGGGACTACCTCACAGATACGCAGTATTTT
TRBV7-9	-	TRBJ1-2	-	CASSALYGYTF	TGTGCCAGCAGCGCCCTCTATGGCTACACCTTC
TRBV9	-	TRBJ2-5	TRBD1	CASSETGLQETQYF	TGTGCCAGCAGCGAGACAGGGTTGCAAGAGACCCAGTACTTC
TRBV7-2	few	TRBJ2-3	-	CASSFLAGQGTDTQYF	TGTGCCAGCAGCTTCTTAGCGGGACAGGGAACAGATACGCAGTATTTT
TRBV24-1	-	TRBJ1-2	-	CATSDTDSHGYTF	TGTGCCACCAGTGACACCGACTCCCATGGCTACACCTTC
TRBV20-1	many	TRBJ2-3	TRBD2	CSASVPWRGTHTQYF	TGCAGTGCTAGCGTACCCTGGCGGGGGACTCATACGCAGTATTTT
TRBV7-9	-	TRBJ2-3	TRBD1	CAGSLGRTGDTQYF	TGTGCCGGCAGCTTAGGCAGGACAGGCGATACGCAGTATTTT
TRBV30	-	TRBJ2-3	-	CAWSALVSTQYF	TGTGCCTGGAGTGCACTGGTGAGCACGCAGTATTTT
TRBV29-1	-	TRBJ1-6	-	CSVLAQGLDNSPLHF	TGCAGCGTCCTTGCACAGGGTCTGGATAATTCACCCCTCCACTTT
TRBV4-1	many	TRBJ2-7	-	CASSQTDSSKYEQYF	TGCGCCAGCAGCCAGACGGACAGCAGTAAATACGAGCAGTACTTC
TRBV28	few	TRBJ2-7	TRBD1	CASGVQGSSYEQYF	TGTGCCAGCGGGGTACAGGGGAGCTCCTACGAGCAGTACTTC
TRBV29-1	-	TRBJ1-2	-	CSVEETGSGYTF	TGCAGCGTTGAAGAGACGGGATCCGGCTACACCTTC
TRBV11-1	-	TRBJ1-3	-	CASSVPAGNTIYF	TGTGCCAGCAGCGTACCGGCTGGAAACACCATATATTTT
TRBV20-1	-	TRBJ2-3	TRBD2	CSARATGLATDTQYF	TGCAGTGCTAGAGCCACTGGACTAGCGACAGATACGCAGTATTTT
TRBV20-1	many	TRBJ2-7	TRBD1	CSAPDPTGGSEQYF	TGCAGTGCCCCCGACCCTACAGGGGGCAGCGAGCAGTACTTC
TRBV7-8	few	TRBJ2-5	-	CASSISTSETQYF	TGTGCCAGCAGCATTAGCACGAGCGAGACCCAGTACTTC
TRBV24-1	-	TRBJ2-2	-	CATSDLNFGGTGELFF	TGTGCCACCAGTGATTTGAATTTTGGGGGTACCGGGGAGCTGTTTTTT
TRBV7-6	once	TRBJ2-3	TRBD1	CASSSAGTVGTDTQYF	TGTGCCAGCAGCTCGGCCGGGACAGTGGGCACAGATACGCAGTATTTT
TRBV27	many	TRBJ1-6	-	CASSLSGNSPLHF	TGTGCCAGCAGTTTATCAGGGAATTCACCCCTCCACTTT
TRBV20-1	-	TRBJ2-3	-	CSAQVFGTDTQYF	TGCAGTGCTCAGGTTTTTGGCACAGATACGCAGTATTTT
TRBV20-1	-	TRBJ1-4	TRBD1	CSALWWDRGSANEKLFF	TGCAGTGCTCTCTGGTGGGACAGGGGCAGTGCTAATGAAAAACTGTTTTTT
TRBV19	-	TRBJ2-7	-	CASSLYAGVGGEQYF	TGTGCCAGTAGCCTCTACGCAGGGGTCGGAGGGGAGCAGTACTTC
TRBV7-6	-	TRBJ1-2	-	CASSSDAKAYGYTF	TGTGCCAGCAGCTCAGACGCGAAGGCCTATGGCTACACCTTC